Reported below is one T cell receptor beta chain. Study processing details: Nucleated cell counts were estimated from reference gene primer amplification. Profiled with immunoSEQ multiplex PCR; TCRdb holds only in-frame clones, not every one. V and J calls and clone size come straight from that table; D and trimming were deduced from the DNA. The table shows roughly 84,000 clones, with roughly three quarters occurring only once. This sample was taken from a study of blood T cell repertoires in COVID-19. V gave up 2 bases and J gave up 8 bases; unmatched junction bases: 6. The CDR3 runs to 14 residues. Germline V lookup: CDR1 SGDLS, CDR2 YYNGEE. Seattle cases were enrolled at active infection and followed longitudinally.

The V call is TRBV9, the J call TRBJ1-4, with 7 bases identical to TRBD1. The TCR comes from a man in his sixties with COVID-19, enrolled during active disease. Sequenced input: peripheral blood. The CDR3 DNA reads TGTGCCAGCAGCGTCTCGGACAGGCCGGAAAAACTGTTTTTT. Translation gives CASSVSDRPEKLFF.